The rows below give T cell receptor beta chains drawn from one sample of a study of T-cell reconstitution after alpha-beta-depleted transplantation in children. TCRdb reprocessed the PCR reads via MiXCR and lists one record per CDR3 protein. The sample consists of approximately 120,000 distinct CDR3 sequences, about 9.5% of them appearing once. Sequenced here: PBMCs, mostly from graft donor cells, sampled 180 days after TCRalphabeta/CD19-depleted stem cell transplant. The receptors were gathered from a girl under two years old who had a stem cell transplant for combined immunodeficiency, so the T cells may come from the graft donor. CDR3s include the opening cysteine and the closing phenylalanine or tryptophan.

J gene	V gene	CDR3 protein
TRBJ2-3	TRBV20-1	CSASRDSFTDTQYF
TRBJ2-2	TRBV7-9	CASGNHRGLGELFF
TRBJ1-6	TRBV7-8	CASSLNQKGQGISPLHF
TRBJ2-1	TRBV30	CAWSGGLAATSSYNEQFF
TRBJ2-2	TRBV19	CASTSNRQYTGELFF
TRBJ2-3	TRBV11-2	CASSSLGAADTQYF
TRBJ2-1	TRBV12-3/TRBV12-4	CASSWSGQNNEQFF
TRBJ2-3	TRBV20-1	CSARDLRGGVDTQYF
TRBJ2-1	TRBV7-6	CASSLPGQRQFF
TRBJ2-1	TRBV5-1	CASSQNNEQFF
TRBJ2-7	TRBV12-3/TRBV12-4	CASSFRDGPYEQYF
TRBJ2-2	TRBV5-1	CASSLAASGTGELFF
TRBJ1-5	TRBV29-1	CSVEGAGGPPQHF
TRBJ2-3	TRBV5-1	CASGREYGDTQYF
TRBJ1-1	TRBV20-1	CSARGPHTEAFF
TRBJ2-5	TRBV12-3/TRBV12-4	CASRDREGDQETQYF